Listed below are T cell receptor beta chains from one sample, sequenced in a study of cytomegalovirus exposure and HLA in healthy donors. Produced via immunoSEQ multiplex PCR; TCRdb's table is partial and in-frame only. The profile shows 46,000 or so clones, less than 75% of them singletons. What was sequenced was PBMCs. The receptors originated from a man in his 60s in good health and CMV-seropositive. Each CDR3 is given with its conserved first and last residue. The D gene is left open where the match is weak. Rows give clone size only sometimes, using once, few, many, or a class for an expanded clone.

TRBV4-1,TRBJ2-5,NA,TRBD2,TGCGCCAGCAGCCGCGGGGGAACTGAGACCCAGTACTTC,CASSRGGTETQYF
TRBV9,TRBJ2-1,few,NA,TGTGCCAGCAGCGTAGCAGACTATGATGAGCAGTTCTTC,CASSVADYDEQFF
TRBV7-6,TRBJ2-7,few,NA,TGTGCCAGCAGCTTAGCGATTGGGGCCCACGAGCAGTACTTC,CASSLAIGAHEQYF
TRBV19,TRBJ1-4,NA,NA,TGTGCCAGTAGTAAACAGCCGAGAGCGGCAAAACTGTTTTTT,CASSKQPRAAKLFF
TRBV6-7,TRBJ1-2,few,NA,TGTGCCAGCAGTCCCTCGGGTGAGGGCTTCTATGGCTACACCTTC,CASSPSGEGFYGYTF
TRBV5-1,TRBJ1-4,NA,TRBD1,TGCGCCAGCAGCCATGGGACAGGTGAAAAACTGTTTTTT,CASSHGTGEKLFF
TRBV14,TRBJ2-2,NA,TRBD2,TGTGCCAGCAGCCAAGAGCGTTCTAGCGGGATTGACACCGGGGAGCTGTTTTTT,CASSQERSSGIDTGELFF
TRBV6-5,TRBJ2-1,NA,TRBD2,TGTGCCAGCAGTTCCGCTGGGGACTATGCTAACAATGAGCAGTTCTTC,CASSSAGDYANNEQFF
TRBV6-5,TRBJ2-7,NA,TRBD2,TGTGCCAGCAGAACCACTAGCGGCAACCCCTACGAGCAGTACTTC,CASRTTSGNPYEQYF
TRBV29-1,TRBJ2-2,NA,NA,TGCAGCCCCTCCCTCTCCTCTGGGGCCACCGGGGAGCTGTTTTTT,CSPSLSSGATGELFF
TRBV9,TRBJ1-5,NA,NA,TGTGCCAGCAGCGTAGGAGGGCTTGGCAATCAGCCCCAGCATTTT,CASSVGGLGNQPQHF
TRBV19,TRBJ2-1,once,TRBD2,TGTGCCGGGAGCTCGAGCGGGATAGGTGAGCAGTTCTTC,CAGSSSGIGEQFF
TRBV5-4,TRBJ1-2,once,NA,TGTGCCAGCAGCTTGCAAGGTTTGACGGGGGTAAACTATGGCTACACCTTC,CASSLQGLTGVNYGYTF
TRBV7-2,TRBJ1-1,large,NA,TGTGCCAGCAGCTTAGAGGAAGGAGCAACTGAAGCTTTCTTT,CASSLEEGATEAFF
TRBV7-9,TRBJ1-3,NA,NA,TGTGCCAGCAGCAAAACAGGGTTCGGAAACACCATATATTTT,CASSKTGFGNTIYF
TRBV6-5,TRBJ2-1,NA,NA,TGTGCCAGCAGTAGGGGAGGGGGATATGAGCAGTTCTTC,CASSRGGGYEQFF
TRBV19,TRBJ2-7,NA,NA,TGTGCCAGTAGTTCTAATCAGGGGTACGAGCAGTACTTC,CASSSNQGYEQYF
TRBV7-8,TRBJ2-3,NA,NA,TGTGCCAGCAGCCAGGGCGTCGATACGCAGTATTTT,CASSQGVDTQYF
TRBV19,TRBJ1-4,few,NA,TGTGCCAGTAGTACCAACAGCTATGAAAAACTGTTTTTT,CASSTNSYEKLFF
TRBV10-3,TRBJ2-3,NA,NA,TGTGCCATCAGTGAGTCGACTTCGGGCGGGAGCACAGATACGCAGTATTTT,CAISESTSGGSTDTQYF
TRBV6-5,TRBJ2-1,NA,NA,TGTGCCAGCAGTTACAACAGGGAGCAGTTCTTC,CASSYNREQFF
TRBV14,TRBJ2-1,NA,TRBD2,TGTGCCAGCAGCCAAGGTGGTTATCGACTAGCGGGGAGGGAGAAGCAGTTCTTC,CASSQGGYRLAGREKQFF
TRBV6-5,TRBJ2-7,NA,TRBD1,TGTGCGACAACCAGGGACAGAGCCTACGAGCAGTACTTC,CATTRDRAYEQYF
TRBV11-2,TRBJ2-5,few,NA,TGTGCCAGCAGCCCTAATCTTAGCGGGTTTCGAGGGGGCCAGTACTTC,CASSPNLSGFRGGQYF
TRBV7-2,TRBJ2-5,NA,NA,TGTGCCAGCAGCTTAAAGCGATCGGGTGAGACCCAGTACTTC,CASSLKRSGETQYF
TRBV7-2,TRBJ1-4,NA,NA,TGTGCCAGCTCGGTTGCGGGGAATGAAAAACTGTTTTTT,CASSVAGNEKLFF
TRBV2,TRBJ2-1,few,TRBD2,TGTGCCAGCAGTGAAGCCAGAGCGGGAGAGCAGTTCTTC,CASSEARAGEQFF
TRBV30,TRBJ2-3,once,NA,TGTGCCTGGAAGGACAGCGTCGCAGATACGCAGTATTTT,CAWKDSVADTQYF
TRBV10-3,TRBJ1-2,NA,TRBD1,TGTGCCATCAGCCCAGGACAGGGAAGTGGCTACACCTTC,CAISPGQGSGYTF
TRBV28,TRBJ2-5,NA,TRBD2,TGTGCCAGCAGTCAGGGACTAGCGGGAGGGTGGACCCAGTACTTC,CASSQGLAGGWTQYF
TRBV6-1,TRBJ2-5,NA,NA,TGTGCCAGCACCCAGACACCTCAAGAGACCCAGTACTTC,CASTQTPQETQYF
TRBV7-7,TRBJ2-3,NA,TRBD1,TGTGCCAACAGCTTAGGGACAGGGTTAGATACGCAGTATTTT,CANSLGTGLDTQYF